The next 10 T cell receptor beta chains were all read from a single sample in a study of cytomegalovirus exposure and HLA in healthy donors. Vbeta (60) and Jbeta (13) primers were used in the PCR. TCRdb's copy holds only in-frame clones and misses some; the assay was immunoSEQ multiplex PCR. The sample contains about 200,000 clones, 65% to 80% of which appear only once. The sequenced sample was PBMCs. The receptors stem from a man in his forties or fifties in good health and CMV-seronegative.

This clone has more than one count but fewer than ten. V is TRBV9 and J is TRBJ1-5; no reliable D call. Germline V CDR1 and CDR2: SGDLS, YYNGEE. V gave up 2 bases and J gave up 1 base, with 10 bases separating them. The CDR3 is made up of 15 amino acids. The CDR3 DNA reads as TGTGCCAGCAGCGTCGGAGCAACGAGCAATCAGCCCCAGCATTTT. This translates into CASSVGATSNQPQHF.

The sample holds a few counts of this clone. The chain recombines TRBV18 with TRBJ1-5; 11 bases line up with TRBD1. The ends lost 3 bases at V and 6 bases at J; junction bases unmatched: 4. CDR1 and CDR2 (germline): KGHSH, LQKENI. This CDR3 is built from 15 residues. CDR3 sequence reads: CASSPLGQGVQPQHF. The CDR3, as DNA: TGTGCCAGCTCACCGCTGGGACAGGGGGTTCAGCCCCAGCATTTT. The full variable domain, completed using reference TRBV18 and TRBJ1-5, is NAGVMQNPRHLVRRRGQEARLRCSPMKGHSHVYWYRQLPEEGLKFMVYLQKENIIDESGMPKERFSAEFPKEGPSILRIQQVVRGDSAAYFCASSPLGQGVQPQHFGDGTRLSIL.

In this sample, this clone turned up many times. The chain joins TRBV4-1 to TRBJ2-2, with 8 bases fitting TRBD2. CDR1 and CDR2 (germline): MGHRA, YSYEKL. Unmatched junction bases numbered 2, after V lost 0 bases and J lost 5 bases. The CDR3 sequence is 15 residues long. CDR3 coding DNA: TGCGCCAGCAGCCAAGAGGGACTAGTAACCGGGGAGCTGTTTTTT. Protein sequence: CASSQEGLVTGELFF.

Only one count was recorded for this clone. This chain joins TRBV10-2 and TRBJ1-5, with TRBD1 matching 12 bases. Per germline, CDR1 WSHSY and CDR2 SAAADI. With 5 bases clipped from V and 0 bases from J, the junction kept 8 bases outside the gene matches. The CDR3 spans 18 residues. CDR3 amino acids: CASSPRDRGLASNQPQHF. The CDR3 region has the DNA TGCGCCAGCAGTCCCCGGGACAGGGGGCTGGCTAGCAATCAGCCCCAGCATTTT.

For the CDR3, the DNA is TGTGCCAGCAGCCCCTGGGCGTCGGCTGCAAACACCATATATTTT. Protein sequence: CASSPWASAANTIYF. This sequence joins TRBV21-1 and TRBJ1-3; the table's D call, TRBD1, has no DNA check behind it. TRBV21-1 is a documented pseudogene. CDR3 length: 15 residues.

This chain uses TRBV19 with TRBJ2-5, with D maybe TRBD2 (6 bases). V lost 3 bases and J lost 5, with 7 bases in between. Germline loops: CDR1 LNHDA, CDR2 SQIVND (reference sequence). The CDR3 totals 12 residues. The CDR3 DNA follows: TGTGCCAGTAGTATGCGGGGTGAGACCCAGTACTTC. Translating gives CASSMRGETQYF.

V and J are TRBV29-1 and TRBJ2-2; 7 nucleotides line up with TRBD2. This CDR3 has 12 amino acids. Germline loops: CDR1 SQVTM, CDR2 ANQGSEA. Losses at the gene ends were 8 bases for V and 7 bases for J; bases not matched to a gene: 7. Written as DNA, the CDR3 is TGCAGCTGGGGGAGGGCAAACGGGGAGCTGTTTTTT. Amino acid sequence: CSWGRANGELFF.

This chain joins TRBV7-3 and TRBJ2-1, with TRBD2 as a possible D gene (5 bases). Deletions cut 2 bases from V and 11 bases from J, with 13 bases between. The CDR3 extends over 13 amino acids. The germline V gene has CDR1 SGHTA and CDR2 FQGTGA. The DNA of the CDR3 is TGTGCCAGCAGCTTAGGACCTAGCACTCAGCAGTTCTTC. Translation: CASSLGPSTQQFF.

The chain recombines TRBV29-1 with TRBJ2-5; 10 bases align to TRBD1. The J call may be incorrect, as the DNA end agrees better with TRBJ2-7. Looked up from germline, CDR1 is SQVTM and CDR2 is ANQGSEA. The CDR3 is 13 residues long. In DNA, the CDR3 is TGCAGCGCATCCCGGGACAGGGGCGACGAGCAGTACTTC. The encoded protein is CSASRDRGDEQYF.

The V gene is TRBV28, the J gene TRBJ2-1, with D possibly being TRBD1 (5 bases). The CDR3 spans 15 residues. Trimming cost V 5 bases and J 4 bases, with 15 bases left between them. CDR1 and CDR2 from the germline V gene are MDHEN and SYDVKM. The CDR3 DNA is TGTGCCAGCAGTGGAACAGGTCCCTTTTACAATGAGCAGTTCTTC. Translating it yields CASSGTGPFYNEQFF.